The clone carrying this TCR beta chain appeared once. Antigen: not known. The record originates from a study of a mutant IDH1 vaccine in newly diagnosed glioma. Study-level findings and limits: Any relationship between pseudoprogression and changes in top peripheral T cell clonotypes seemed absent.

From germline, CDR1 is SGDLS and CDR2 YYNGEE. The ends were cut back, 3 bases at V and 0 bases at J, with 12 bases in the middle. This CDR3 is built from 16 residues. Method: immunoSEQ multiplex PCR; TCRdb's copy keeps in-frame clones and lacks some. The repertoire includes roughly 60,000 clones, roughly 81% of them detected once, and under 4.5% sits in the top ten. Time point specified: week 23, last vaccination. One vaccine dose held 300 ug of mutant IDH1 20-mer peptide and came with topical imiquimod. The receptor was derived from a man aged 25 to 40 with glioma. Sample: PBMCs, taken from a glioma patient whose treatment included an IDH1 peptide vaccine. The chain links TRBV9 to TRBJ1-4; tentatively, D is TRBD1 (5 bases). The CDR3 reads CASSEEGTATNEKLFF. The DNA of the CDR3 is TGTGCCAGCAGCGAGGAGGGGACCGCAACTAATGAAAAACTGTTTTTT.